This T cell receptor (beta chain) was profiled in a study of blood T cell repertoires in COVID-19. Overall study: Samples taken during acute and convalescent COVID-19 were collected in the United States, Italy and Spain. PBMCs, B-cell-depleted T cells, or T cells provided the cDNA or gDNA that made up the material.

Source study methods: Amplifying reference gene primers gave estimates of nucleated cell counts. The repertoire was sequenced with immunoSEQ multiplex PCR; TCRdb's copy has only in-frame clones and lacks some. Clonal size and the V and J genes are those of that table, whereas D and trimming came from the DNA. The sample comprises about 220,000 clones, roughly 80% of which are singletons, and 3% rests with the top ten. Per the germline V gene, CDR1 is LNHDA and CDR2 is SQIVND (reference sequence). The CDR3 loop spans 15 amino acids. Trimming removed 5 bases from V and 9 bases from J, with 19 bases in between.

This chain joins TRBV19 and TRBJ2-2, with D perhaps TRBD2 (5 bases). The source is a woman aged 25 to 39 who had recovered from COVID-19. The specimen sequenced was peripheral blood. The CDR3 sequence is CASSPTIVGFRELFF. The CDR3 DNA sequence: TGTGCCAGTAGTCCGACTATAGTTGGATTCCGGGAGCTGTTTTTT.